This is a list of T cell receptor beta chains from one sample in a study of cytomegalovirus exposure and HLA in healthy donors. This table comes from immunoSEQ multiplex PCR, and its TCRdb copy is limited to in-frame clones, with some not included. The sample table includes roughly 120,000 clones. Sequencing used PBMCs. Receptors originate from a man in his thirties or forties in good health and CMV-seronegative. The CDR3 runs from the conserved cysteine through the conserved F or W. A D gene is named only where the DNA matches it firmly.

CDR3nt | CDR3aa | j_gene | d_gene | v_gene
TGTGCCACTCACGAGGCGGGACGGACTAATGAAAAACTGTTTTTT | CATHEAGRTNEKLFF | TRBJ1-4 | NA | TRBV28
TGTGCCAGCAGTACGGGACTTAGCTACGAGCAGTACTTC | CASSTGLSYEQYF | TRBJ2-7 | NA | TRBV5-4
TGTGCCAGCAGCTCCGGAGAGGGATGGACTGAAGCTTTCTTT | CASSSGEGWTEAFF | TRBJ1-1 | NA | TRBV5-5
TGTGCCAGTAGTACGACCCTCCTAGCGGGACAGACAGATACGCAGTATTTT | CASSTTLLAGQTDTQYF | TRBJ2-3 | TRBD2 | TRBV19
TGTGCCAGCAGTTACGGACAGGGTATGGACGAGCAGTACTTC | CASSYGQGMDEQYF | TRBJ2-7 | TRBD1 | TRBV6-5
TGTGCCAGCAGCAAGGAAGGAGGGGTGGATTTCCCGGGATATGGCTACACCTTC | CASSKEGGVDFPGYGYTF | TRBJ1-2 | NA | TRBV21-1
TGTGCCATCAGTCAAAGCCCCGGGACACTTTTCTACGAGCAGTACTTC | CAISQSPGTLFYEQYF | TRBJ2-7 | NA | TRBV10-3
TGTGCCAGCAGCTTTTCTAAACTAGCGGGAGAAGGTGAGCAGTTCTTC | CASSFSKLAGEGEQFF | TRBJ2-1 | TRBD2 | TRBV11-2
TGTGCCAGCAGACTAAGACTAGCGGGAGGCCCCTACGATGAGCAGTTCTTC | CASRLRLAGGPYDEQFF | TRBJ2-1 | TRBD2 | TRBV11-3
TGTGCCAGCAGCTTTTATCCCACCGGAAGGGACAGGGGTGGAAACACCATATATTTT | CASSFYPTGRDRGGNTIYF | TRBJ1-3 | TRBD1 | TRBV7-9
TGTGCCAGCAGTCTTGACAGTCCATGGCCCCAGCATTTT | CASSLDSPWPQHF | TRBJ1-5 | NA | TRBV28
TGTGCCAGCAGCCGCGGCCGGACAGTAGACTATGGCTACACCTTC | CASSRGRTVDYGYTF | TRBJ1-2 | NA | TRBV5-4